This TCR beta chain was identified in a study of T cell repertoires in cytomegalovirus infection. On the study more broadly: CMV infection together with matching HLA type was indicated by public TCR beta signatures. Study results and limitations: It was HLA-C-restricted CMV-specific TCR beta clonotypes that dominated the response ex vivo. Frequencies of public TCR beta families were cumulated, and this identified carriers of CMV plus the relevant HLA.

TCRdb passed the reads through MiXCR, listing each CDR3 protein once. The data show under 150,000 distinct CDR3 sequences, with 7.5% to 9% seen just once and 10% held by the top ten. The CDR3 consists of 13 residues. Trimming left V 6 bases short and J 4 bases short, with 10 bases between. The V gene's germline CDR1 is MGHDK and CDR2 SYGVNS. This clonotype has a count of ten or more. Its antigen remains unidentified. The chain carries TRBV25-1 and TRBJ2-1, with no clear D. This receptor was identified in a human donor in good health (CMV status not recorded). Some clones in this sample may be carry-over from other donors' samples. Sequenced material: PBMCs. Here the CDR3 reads CASRAGAYNEQFF. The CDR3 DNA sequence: TGTGCCAGCAGGGCAGGAGCTTACAATGAGCAGTTCTTC.